This note documents a single TCR beta chain sequence. The data were obtained in a study of blood T cell repertoires in COVID-19. For the study at large: The United States, Italy and Spain supplied acute and convalescent COVID-19 samples. PBMCs, B-cell-depleted T cells, or T cells provided the cDNA or gDNA that made up the material.

Between the trimmed V and J ends, which lost 6 bases and 2 bases, there was a span of 16 bases. CDR3 size: 15 residues. Germline V gene lookup returns CDR1 SNHLY and CDR2 FYNNEI. In the authors' workflow: Nucleated cell counts were estimated from reference gene primer amplification. The method was immunoSEQ multiplex PCR; TCRdb's version includes in-frame clones alone and lacks a portion of them. V and J calls and clone size are copied from that table; D and trimming were computed from the DNA. The table has under 300,000 clones, 80% to 95% seen once; the top ten hold roughly 0.8%. The TCR was taken from a man under 40 with COVID-19, enrolled during active disease. The material sequenced was peripheral blood. The J gene is TRBJ2-5, the V gene TRBV2, with D possibly matching TRBD2 (6 bases). In nucleotides, the CDR3 is TGTGCCAGCAGCGGAGGGACGGTCCCTCAAGAGACCCAGTACTTC. Protein sequence: CASSGGTVPQETQYF.